These 9 T cell receptor beta chains were sequenced from one sample in a study of T cell clonality in common variable immunodeficiency. Repertoires were generated with immunoSEQ multiplex PCR, while TCRdb's copy carries only in-frame clones and drops some. The sample shows roughly 48,000 clones, none of them appearing just once. The sequenced sample was peripheral blood mononuclear cells. The receptors come from a person aged 18-70 years in good health.

This clone was seen repeatedly, ten times or more. The CDR3 end is not reached by the read, which stops 3 residues before it; the germline J gene fills it in. The chain couples TRBV7-8 to TRBJ2-1, with TRBD2 matching over 13 bases. V lost 3 bases and J lost 7; bases outside the gene matches: 6. The length of the CDR3 is 16 residues. Germline V lookup: CDR1 SGHVS, CDR2 FQNEAQ. The covered CDR3 bases are TGTGCCAGCAGCTTGCCGGGACTAGCGGGGACGAATGAG. It specifies CASSLPGLAGTNE. The whole CDR3 is CASSLPGLAGTNEQFF.

This clone has a count of ten or more. The read ends 3 residues before the CDR3 terminus; that terminus is restored from the germline J gene. The genes are TRBV20-1 and TRBJ2-1; 8 bases map to TRBD2. With V trimmed by 6 bases and J by 1 base, 17 bases remained unmatched. Germline loops: CDR1 DFQATT, CDR2 SNEGSKA (reference sequence). The CDR3 length is 18 residues. CDR3 DNA (partial): TGCAGTGCCCCACCGGGACTAGTACCGGGGAAGTCCTACAATGAG. The encoded protein is CSAPPGLVPGKSYNE. The whole CDR3 protein is CSAPPGLVPGKSYNEQFF.

This clone was found many times. The read terminates 3 residues before the CDR3 end, so the remaining end is supplied by the germline J gene. The chain has TRBV11-3 and TRBJ2-3; 7 nucleotides line up with TRBD2. Germline V gene lookup returns CDR1 SGHNT and CDR2 YENEEA. V dropped 3 bases and J dropped 6; count of bases not matched to a gene: 6. The CDR3 length is 14 residues. The CDR3 bases that were read are TGTGCCAGCAGCTTCGGGGGGAACCAGGATACG. It yields the protein CASSFGGNQDT. The full CDR3 protein is CASSFGGNQDTQYF.

The sample holds many counts of this clone. The read halts 3 residues ahead of the CDR3 end, with the missing end drawn from the germline J gene. This chain connects TRBV14 to TRBJ2-1; TRBD2 matches at 8 bases. The CDR3 loop spans 14 amino acids. Germline lookup yields CDR1 SGHDN and CDR2 FVKESK. J lost 9 bases, V lost 4 bases, and 8 bases had no gene match. CDR3 loop: CASSLTGTRGEQFF. Incomplete CDR3 DNA: TGTGCCAGCAGCCTTACCGGGACTAGGGGTGAG.

This clone was found many times. The CDR3 is cut off 3 residues early in the read; its end comes from the germline J gene. The rearrangement uses TRBV19 and TRBJ1-1; maybe TRBD1 (5 bases). Germline V gene sequence: CDR1 LNHDA, CDR2 SQIVND (reference sequence). The length of the CDR3 is 13 residues. V was cut by 5 bases and J by 6 bases, with 13 bases left in between. CDR3 bases read: TGTGCCAGTAGTCCCCGCAGGGCCGCTGAA. Its protein is CASSPRRAAE. The CDR3 reads in full as CASSPRRAAEAFF. Full variable domain (outside the CDR3, taken from reference TRBV19 and TRBJ1-1): DGGITQSPKYLFRKEGQNVTLSCEQNLNHDAMYWYRQDPGQGLRLIYYSQIVNDFQKGDIAEGYSVSREKKESFPLTVTSAQKNPTAFYLCASSPRRAAEAFFGQGTRLTVV.

As concerns this clone: The read falls 3 residues short of the CDR3 end, and the missing part is taken from the germline J gene. The chain recombines TRBV11-2 with TRBJ1-2; D not certain. This CDR3 is 13 amino acids long. From germline, CDR1 is SGHAT and CDR2 FQNNGV. Between the trimmed V and J ends, which lost 2 bases and 4 bases, there was a span of 8 bases. CDR3 bases read: TGTGCCAGCAGCTTAAACAGTTTCTATGGC. As protein: CASSLNSFYG. The CDR3 as a whole reads CASSLNSFYGYTF.

This clone was recorded at least ten times. The read ends 3 residues early relative to the CDR3; the germline J gene fills the gap. V gene TRBV2 combines with J gene TRBJ2-1, with TRBD2 matching 10 bases. CDR3 size: 14 residues. The V gene's germline CDR1 is SNHLY and CDR2 FYNNEI. J was trimmed by 6 bases and V by 7 bases; bases with no gene match: 6. The covered CDR3 bases are TGTGCCAGCACGGAGCGGGAGGGGCTCAATGAG. It is translated as CASTEREGLNE. The CDR3 as a whole reads CASTEREGLNEQFF.

This clone was counted at least ten times. The CDR3 end lies 3 residues beyond the end of the read and is filled in from the germline J gene. The rearrangement joins TRBV6-2 or TRBV6-3 to TRBJ2-3; TRBD2 matches 8 bases. This CDR3 region has 15 residues. The V and J ends lost 5 bases and 4 bases, in that order; junction bases with no gene match: 8. CDR1 is MNHEY, CDR2 SVGEGT, per germline. CDR3 bases read: TGTGCCAGCAGTACTAGCGGAAAGCCCCCAGATACG. Protein: CASSTSGKPPDT. The complete CDR3 reads CASSTSGKPPDTQYF.

In this sample, this clone turned up many times. The read terminates 3 residues before the CDR3 end, so the remaining end is supplied by the germline J gene. This sequence joins TRBV7-2 and TRBJ2-7, with 9 bases fitting TRBD2. J lost 5 bases, V lost 5 bases, and 10 bases had no gene match. The CDR3 is 15 amino acids. Germline loops: CDR1 SGHTA, CDR2 FQGNSA. The sequenced part of the CDR3 DNA is TGTGCCAGCAGCCCCCAAGCGGGAGGTTGGGACGAG. This encodes CASSPQAGGWDE. The full CDR3 sequence reads CASSPQAGGWDEQYF.